Presented here are 18 T cell receptor beta chains from one specimen sequenced in a study of T cells after yellow fever vaccination. MiXCR was run by TCRdb on the 5' RACE reads, yielding one entry per CDR3 protein. The table includes some 350,000 distinct CDR3 sequences, roughly 4.3% detected once. Sequenced here: PBMCs, sampled 5 days after the yellow fever booster vaccination. Receptor source: a young man who received the YFV17D yellow fever vaccine.

This clonotype has more than one count but fewer than ten. The chain recombines TRBV5-4 with TRBJ2-7, with D unclear. CDR3 length: 12 residues. Trimming took 3 bases from V and 5 from J, leaving 9 bases between them. Germline-derived CDR1 and CDR2 are SGHNT and YYREEE (reference sequence). CDR3 amino acids: CASSSTPHEQYV. The CDR3 coding sequence is TGTGCCAGCAGCTCCACTCCTCACGAGCAGTACGTC.

The chain couples TRBV4-1 to TRBJ1-1, with TRBD1 matching 7 bases. V gave up 4 bases and J gave up 7 bases; unmatched junction bases: 12. This CDR3 is built from 15 residues. Germline CDR1 is MGHRA and CDR2 is YSYEKL. The CDR3 is CASSPGDRVRGEAFF. The CDR3, as DNA: TGCGCCAGCAGCCCAGGCGACAGGGTAAGGGGTGAAGCTTTCTTT.

This clonotype was counted ten times or more. The chain uses TRBV4-3 and TRBJ2-3; D remains ambiguous. Germline CDR1 LGHNA, CDR2 YSLEER. Trimming removed 4 bases from V and 4 bases from J, with 12 bases in between. The length of the CDR3 is 14 residues. This chain's CDR3 is CASSPVSRADTQYF. The CDR3 region has the DNA TGCGCCAGCAGCCCGGTAAGCCGGGCAGATACGCAGTATTTT.

This clonotype appeared a few times. The V call is TRBV7-3, the J call TRBJ1-5; D not certain. Trimming removed 6 bases from V and 4 bases from J, with 10 bases in between. CDR1 SGHTA and CDR2 FQGTGA come from the germline V gene. The CDR3 loop spans 13 amino acids. In DNA, the CDR3 is TGTGCCAGCAGTTCGGGGATTAATCAGCCCCAGCATTTT. Amino acids: CASSSGINQPQHF.

This clonotype was observed a handful of times. The V call is TRBV25-1, the J call TRBJ1-5; TRBD1 might be the D (5 bases). Germline lookup yields CDR1 MGHDK and CDR2 SYGVNS. V was pared by 5 bases and J by 7 bases, with 18 bases between. There are 15 residues in the CDR3. The CDR3 region has the DNA TGTGCCAGCAGTTTCACGGGGGGGGATGGACAGCCCCAGCATTTT. This gives the protein CASSFTGGDGQPQHF. The whole variable domain, filled in from reference TRBV25-1 and TRBJ1-5, reads EADIYQTPRYLVIGTGKKITLECSQTMGHDKMYWYQQDPGMELHLIHYSYGVNSTEKGDLSSESTVSRIRTEHFPLTLESARPSHTSQYLCASSFTGGDGQPQHFGDGTRLSIL.

This clonotype turned up a few times. The chain is built from TRBV7-2 and TRBJ1-5; D ambiguous. V shed 5 bases and J shed 4 bases, with 9 bases lying between them. This CDR3 region has 13 residues. The germline gives CDR1 SGHTA, CDR2 FQGNSA. CDR3 residues: CASSKGRNQPQHF. Here the CDR3 DNA reads TGTGCCAGCAGCAAAGGACGAAATCAGCCCCAGCATTTT.

This chain connects TRBV27 to TRBJ1-6, with D unclear. CDR3 length equals 17 residues. V was pared by 2 bases and J by 0 bases, with 11 bases between. Per germline, CDR1 MNHEY and CDR2 SMNVEV (reference sequence). In nucleotides, the CDR3 is TGTGCCAGCAGTTTAGTGGTCACTAGCTCCTATAATTCACCCCTCCACTTT. Protein product: CASSLVVTSSYNSPLHF.

This clonotype occurred many times. CDR3 in amino acids: CASSLGPGQPQHF. In nucleotides, the CDR3 is TGTGCCAGCAGTTTAGGCCCGGGACAGCCCCAGCATTTT. V and J are TRBV12-3 or TRBV12-4 and TRBJ1-5; D is ambiguous. Trimming removed 1 base from V and 7 bases from J, with 8 bases in between. The CDR3 totals 13 residues.

The rearrangement links TRBV14 to TRBJ1-4; D gene uncertain. There are 15 residues in the CDR3. V gave up 0 bases and J gave up 3 bases, with 8 bases separating them. Germline V gives CDR1 SGHDN, CDR2 FVKESK. The DNA for the CDR3 is TGTGCCAGCAGCCAAGAATGGGCTTCTAATGAAAAACTGTTTTTT. It is translated as CASSQEWASNEKLFF. Full variable domain (rest looked up from reference TRBV14 and TRBJ1-4): EAGVTQFPSHSVIEKGQTVTLRCDPISGHDNLYWYRRVMGKEIKFLLHFVKESKQDESGMPNNRFLAERTGGTYSTLKVQPAELEDSGVYFCASSQEWASNEKLFFGSGTQLSVL.

This clonotype was seen a handful of times. The genes are TRBV4-3 and TRBJ2-5; D unresolved. V lost 0 bases and J lost 2, with 19 bases in between. Germline lookup yields CDR1 LGHNA and CDR2 YSLEER. The CDR3 consists of 18 residues. CDR3 sequence: CASSQDPSFLGLQETQYF. CDR3 coding DNA: TGCGCCAGCAGCCAAGATCCCTCCTTCCTAGGGTTGCAAGAGACCCAGTACTTC.

This chain connects TRBV28 to TRBJ2-5, with 13 bases identical to TRBD2. CDR3 size: 16 residues. Germline loops: CDR1 MDHEN, CDR2 SYDVKM. V gave up 5 bases and J gave up 5 bases; unmatched junction bases: 8. The CDR3 loop is CASSTQLAGGLETQYF. CDR3 nucleotide sequence: TGTGCCAGCAGTACTCAACTAGCGGGGGGGTTGGAGACCCAGTACTTC.

The V and J genes are TRBV5-1 and TRBJ1-2; no reliable D call. Trimming removed 0 bases from V and 5 bases from J, with 11 bases in between. CDR3 size: 14 residues. Germline values: CDR1 SGHRS, CDR2 YFSETQ. The CDR3 DNA reads as TGCGCCAGCAGCTTGGGGGATGGGGATTATGGCTACACCTTC. Translating gives CASSLGDGDYGYTF.

The chain is built from TRBV3-1 and TRBJ2-2, with TRBD2 matching 11 bases. The CDR3 extends over 16 amino acids. The germline gives CDR1 LGHDT, CDR2 YNNKEL (reference sequence). V trimming: 3 bases; J trimming: 4 bases; junction bases outside the gene matches: 4. This CDR3 reads CASSHSGTSGTGELFF. The CDR3 coding sequence is TGTGCCAGCAGCCACTCCGGGACTAGCGGCACCGGGGAGCTGTTTTTT.

This clonotype was counted only a few times. V is TRBV5-1 and J is TRBJ2-3; D gene unclear. The CDR3 loop spans 17 amino acids. The V gene lost 0 bases and the J gene lost 0 bases, with 14 bases spanning the gap. The V gene's germline CDR1 is SGHRS and CDR2 YFSETQ. The CDR3 protein is CASSLASGLVSTDTQYF. Written as DNA, the CDR3 is TGCGCCAGCAGCTTGGCCAGTGGCCTAGTTAGCACAGATACGCAGTATTTT.

This sequence joins TRBV5-1 and TRBJ2-2; a possible D gene is TRBD2 (5 bases). V gave up 7 bases and J gave up 1 base, with 17 bases separating them. CDR3 length: 16 amino acids. Germline CDR1 is SGHRS and CDR2 is YFSETQ. CDR3 sequence (DNA): TGCGCCAGCCGGACTGACTTAACCTGGAACACCGGGGAGCTGTTTTTT. Its protein is CASRTDLTWNTGELFF.

This chain joins TRBV27 and TRBJ2-1; D may be TRBD1 or TRBD2 (6 bases each). In germline, CDR1 is MNHEY, CDR2 SMNVEV (reference sequence). Trimming removed 3 bases at V and 4 bases at J, with 19 bases between. The CDR3 loop spans 17 amino acids. CDR3 sequence: CASSFIRRGFGYNEQFF. The CDR3 nucleotides read TGTGCCAGCAGTTTTATTCGGAGGGGGTTCGGATACAATGAGCAGTTCTTC.

This clonotype appeared many times. The chain joins TRBV24-1 to TRBJ1-1; D remains ambiguous. CDR3 length: 15 amino acids. Per germline, CDR1 KGHDR and CDR2 SFDVKD. With 7 bases removed from V and 5 bases from J, the gap between germline ends came to 19 bases. In DNA, the CDR3 is TGTGCCACCAGCGGTTCCGGCACCCGAAGGACTGAAGCTTTCTTT. This encodes CATSGSGTRRTEAFF.

In its sample, this clonotype was seen many times. The chain combines TRBV15 with TRBJ1-2; tentatively, D is TRBD1 (5 bases). Germline V gene data show CDR1 as LNHNV and CDR2 as YYDKDF (reference sequence). The CDR3 runs 15 residues. Trimming pared 1 base from V and 6 bases from J, leaving 15 bases between. The CDR3 DNA sequence: TGTGCCACCAGCAGAGCCGGGACCCCCGGGAATGGCTACACCTTC. This gives the protein CATSRAGTPGNGYTF.